This T cell receptor (beta chain) is from a study of T cells in Graves' hyperthyroidism and ophthalmopathy. The source material, RNA transcripts, was used to amplify TCR beta CDR3 regions. First-round RT-PCR of the TCR CDR3 relied on the HTBI primer set. TCRdb re-called the multiplex PCR reads through MiXCR, storing one row per CDR3 protein. The profile covers around 700,000 distinct CDR3 sequences, with roughly 32% appearing a single time and around 30% taken by the ten largest. This clonotype turned up a few times. The study enrolled patients aged 18 to 65 with newly diagnosed hyperthyroidism of under 2 months' duration. V lost 0 bases to trimming and J lost 2 bases, with 13 bases between them. The CDR3 is made up of 16 amino acids. CDR1 is MNHEY, CDR2 SVGEGT, per germline.

Material: blood. The rearrangement uses TRBV6-2 or TRBV6-3 and TRBJ2-5; a weak D match, TRBD2 (6 bases). The sequence came from a woman in her thirties or forties with Graves' hyperthyroidism. The CDR3 reads CASSYSRPSAQETQYF. The CDR3 DNA is TGTGCCAGCAGTTACTCGCGGCCTAGCGCACAAGAGACCCAGTACTTC.